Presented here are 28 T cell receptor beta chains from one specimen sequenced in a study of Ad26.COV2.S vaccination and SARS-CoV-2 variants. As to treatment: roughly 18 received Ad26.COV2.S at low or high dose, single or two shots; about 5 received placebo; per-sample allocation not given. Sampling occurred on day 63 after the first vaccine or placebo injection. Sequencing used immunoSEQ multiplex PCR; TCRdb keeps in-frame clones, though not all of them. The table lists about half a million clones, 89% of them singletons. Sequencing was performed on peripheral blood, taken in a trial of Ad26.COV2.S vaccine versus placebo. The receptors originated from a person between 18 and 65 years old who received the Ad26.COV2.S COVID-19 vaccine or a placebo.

The CDR3 spells CATSGGTGWDEQYF. CDR3 DNA: TGTGCCACCAGTGGGGGGACAGGGTGGGACGAGCAGTACTTC. The V and J genes are TRBV24-1 and TRBJ2-7; TRBD1 aligns across 9 bases. Trimming took 5 bases from V and 5 from J; bases not matched to a gene: 6. Germline loops: CDR1 KGHDR, CDR2 SFDVKD. CDR3 size: 14 residues.

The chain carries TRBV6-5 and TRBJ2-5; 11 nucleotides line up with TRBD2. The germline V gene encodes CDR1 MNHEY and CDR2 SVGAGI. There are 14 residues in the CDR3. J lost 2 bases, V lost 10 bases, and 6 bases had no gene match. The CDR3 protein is CATAGLAAQETQYF. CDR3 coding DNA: TGTGCCACAGCGGGACTAGCGGCGCAAGAGACCCAGTACTTC.

This CDR3 reads CASRPGTANYGYTF. In nucleotides, the CDR3 is TGTGCCAGCAGACCCGGGACAGCTAACTATGGCTACACCTTC. The V gene is TRBV28, the J gene TRBJ1-2; 7 nucleotides line up with TRBD1. Germline CDR1 is MDHEN and CDR2 is SYDVKM. Losses at the gene ends were 6 bases for V and 0 bases for J; bases not matched to a gene: 4. This CDR3 is 14 amino acids long.

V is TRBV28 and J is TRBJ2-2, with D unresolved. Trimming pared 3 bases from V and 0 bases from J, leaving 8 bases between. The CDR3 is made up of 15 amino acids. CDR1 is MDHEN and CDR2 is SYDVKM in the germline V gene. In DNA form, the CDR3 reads TGTGCCAGCAGTTTTATTCCCGCGAACACCGGGGAGCTGTTTTTT. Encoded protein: CASSFIPANTGELFF.

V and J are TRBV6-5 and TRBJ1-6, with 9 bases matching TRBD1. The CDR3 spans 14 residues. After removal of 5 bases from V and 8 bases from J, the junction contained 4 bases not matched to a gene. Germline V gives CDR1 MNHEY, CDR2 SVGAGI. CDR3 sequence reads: CASSMDRGDSPLHF. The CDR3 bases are TGTGCCAGCAGTATGGACAGGGGTGATTCACCCCTCCACTTT.

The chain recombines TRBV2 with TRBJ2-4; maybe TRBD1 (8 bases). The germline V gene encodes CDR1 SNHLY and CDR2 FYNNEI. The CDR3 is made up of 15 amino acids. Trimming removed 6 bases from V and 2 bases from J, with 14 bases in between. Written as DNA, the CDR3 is TGTGCCAGCAGATACAGGGGGGGGTCCAAAAACATTCAGTACTTC. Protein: CASRYRGGSKNIQYF.

The CDR3 DNA follows: TGTGCCAGCAGCGACTTGGGGCAGGGGGATGAAAAACTGTTTTTT. This encodes CASSDLGQGDEKLFF. The V gene is TRBV11-2, the J gene TRBJ1-4; 7 bases are a match to TRBD1. After removal of 5 bases from V and 6 bases from J, the junction contained 9 bases not matched to a gene. The CDR3 is 15 residues long. CDR1 SGHAT and CDR2 FQNNGV come from the germline V gene.

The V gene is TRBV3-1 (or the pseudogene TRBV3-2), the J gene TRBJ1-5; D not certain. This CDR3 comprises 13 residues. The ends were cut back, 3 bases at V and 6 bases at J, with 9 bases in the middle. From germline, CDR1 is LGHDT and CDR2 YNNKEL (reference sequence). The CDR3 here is CASSHTDVQPQHF. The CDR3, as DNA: TGTGCCAGCAGCCATACTGACGTTCAGCCCCAGCATTTT.

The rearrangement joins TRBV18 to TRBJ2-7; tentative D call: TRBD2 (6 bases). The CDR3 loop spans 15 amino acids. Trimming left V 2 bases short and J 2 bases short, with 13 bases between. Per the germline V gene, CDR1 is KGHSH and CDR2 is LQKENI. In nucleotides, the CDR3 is TGTGCCAGCTCACCAAGGCGGGATGAAACCTACGAGCAGTACTTC. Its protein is CASSPRRDETYEQYF.

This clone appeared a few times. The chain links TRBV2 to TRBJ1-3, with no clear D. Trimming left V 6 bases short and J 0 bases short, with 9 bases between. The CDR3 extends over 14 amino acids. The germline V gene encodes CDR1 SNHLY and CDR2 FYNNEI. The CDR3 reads CASSPGLSGNTIYF. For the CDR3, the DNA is TGTGCCAGCAGCCCGGGCCTCTCTGGAAACACCATATATTTT.

CDR3 nucleotide sequence: TGTGCCACGTACCAAGATAGATATGGCTACACCTTC. This codes for CATYQDRYGYTF. This chain links TRBV24-1 with TRBJ1-2; D is unresolved. Germline V gene data show CDR1 as KGHDR and CDR2 as SFDVKD. The V gene lost 10 bases and the J gene lost 5 bases, with 13 bases spanning the gap. This CDR3 is 12 amino acids long.

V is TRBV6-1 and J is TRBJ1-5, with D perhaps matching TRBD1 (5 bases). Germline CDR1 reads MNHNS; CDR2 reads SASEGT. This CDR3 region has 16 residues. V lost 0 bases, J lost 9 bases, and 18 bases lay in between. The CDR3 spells CASSEAHGGLPRPQHF. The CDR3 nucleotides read TGTGCCAGCAGTGAAGCGCATGGGGGACTCCCTCGGCCCCAGCATTTT.

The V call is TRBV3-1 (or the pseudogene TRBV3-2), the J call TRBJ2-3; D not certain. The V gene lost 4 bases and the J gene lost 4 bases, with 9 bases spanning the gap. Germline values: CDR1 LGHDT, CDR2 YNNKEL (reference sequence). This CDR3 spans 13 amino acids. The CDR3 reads CASSPHPADTQYF. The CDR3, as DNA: TGTGCCAGCAGCCCCCACCCGGCAGATACGCAGTATTTT.

The DNA of the CDR3 is TGTGCCAGCAGCTTTGAGGGGACAGGTACGTCCGAGCAGTACTTC. Its protein product is CASSFEGTGTSEQYF. The chain has TRBV11-2 and TRBJ2-7; the match to TRBD1 covers 8 bases. CDR1 is SGHAT and CDR2 is FQNNGV in the germline V gene. This CDR3 is built from 15 residues. Trimming removed 3 bases from V and 6 bases from J; junction bases left unmatched: 10.

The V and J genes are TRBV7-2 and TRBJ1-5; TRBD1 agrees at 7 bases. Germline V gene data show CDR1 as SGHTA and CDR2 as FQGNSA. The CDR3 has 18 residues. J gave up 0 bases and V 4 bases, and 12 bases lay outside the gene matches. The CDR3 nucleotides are TGTGCCAGCAGCTCGCGTCCGGGACAGAGTTATAGCAATCAGCCCCAGCATTTT. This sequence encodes CASSSRPGQSYSNQPQHF.

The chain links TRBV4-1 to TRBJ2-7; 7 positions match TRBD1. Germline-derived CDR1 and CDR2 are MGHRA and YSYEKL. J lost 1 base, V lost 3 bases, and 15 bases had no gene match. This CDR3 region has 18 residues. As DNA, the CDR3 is TGCGCCAGCAGCCACTACGGTACCGGGACAGCCTATTCCTACGAGCAGTACTTC. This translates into CASSHYGTGTAYSYEQYF.

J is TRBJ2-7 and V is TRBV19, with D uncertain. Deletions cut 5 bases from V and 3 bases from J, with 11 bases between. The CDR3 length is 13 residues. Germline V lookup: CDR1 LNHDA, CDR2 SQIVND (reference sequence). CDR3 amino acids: CASSSGRVYEQYF. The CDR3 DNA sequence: TGTGCCAGTAGTTCGGGCCGAGTCTACGAGCAGTACTTC.

Written as DNA, the CDR3 is TGTGCCAGCCGAGGACTCAGGGGAAGCGAAAAACTGTTTTTT. Translated, it gives CASRGLRGSEKLFF. The chain links TRBV2 to TRBJ1-4, with D perhaps TRBD1 (6 bases). The CDR3 is 14 residues long. The germline gives CDR1 SNHLY, CDR2 FYNNEI. Trimming took off 8 bases at V and 8 bases at J, with 18 bases between the two ends.

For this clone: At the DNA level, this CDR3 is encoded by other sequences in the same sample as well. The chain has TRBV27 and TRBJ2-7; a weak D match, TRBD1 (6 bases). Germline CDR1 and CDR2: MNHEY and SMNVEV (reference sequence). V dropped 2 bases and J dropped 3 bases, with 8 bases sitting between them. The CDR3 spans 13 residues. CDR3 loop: CASSLSRGYEQYF. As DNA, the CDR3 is TGTGCCAGCAGTTTAAGCAGGGGCTACGAGCAGTACTTC.

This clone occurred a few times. CDR3 sequence reads: CASSDETWYHTEAFF. The CDR3 DNA is TGCGCCAGCAGCGATGAGACGTGGTATCACACTGAAGCTTTCTTT. V is TRBV5-1 and J is TRBJ1-1; D is undetermined. Germline V gives CDR1 SGHRS, CDR2 YFSETQ. V lost 4 bases to trimming and J lost 3 bases, with 16 bases between them. There are 15 residues in the CDR3.

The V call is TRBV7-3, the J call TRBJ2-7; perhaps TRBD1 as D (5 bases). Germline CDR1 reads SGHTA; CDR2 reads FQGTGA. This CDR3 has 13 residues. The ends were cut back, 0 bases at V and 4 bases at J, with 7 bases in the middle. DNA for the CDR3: TGTGCCAGCAGCTTAACAAGGGGATACGAGCAGTACTTC. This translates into CASSLTRGYEQYF.

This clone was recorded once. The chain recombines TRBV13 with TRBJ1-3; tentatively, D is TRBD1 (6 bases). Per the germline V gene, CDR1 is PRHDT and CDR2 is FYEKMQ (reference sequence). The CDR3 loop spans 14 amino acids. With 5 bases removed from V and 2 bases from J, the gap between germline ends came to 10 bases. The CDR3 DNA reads TGTGCCAGCAGCCTGAGACAGGCTGGAAACACCATATATTTT. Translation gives CASSLRQAGNTIYF. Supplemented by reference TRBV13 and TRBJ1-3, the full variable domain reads AAGVIQSPRHLIKEKRETATLKCYPIPRHDTVYWYQQGPGQDPQFLISFYEKMQSDKGSIPDRFSAQQFSDYHSELNMSSLELGDSALYFCASSLRQAGNTIYFGEGSWLTVV.

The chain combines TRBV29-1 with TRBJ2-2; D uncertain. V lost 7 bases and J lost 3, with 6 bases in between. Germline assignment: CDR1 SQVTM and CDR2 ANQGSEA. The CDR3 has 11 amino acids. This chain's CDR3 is CSALDTGELFF. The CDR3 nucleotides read TGCAGCGCCCTTGACACCGGGGAGCTGTTTTTT.

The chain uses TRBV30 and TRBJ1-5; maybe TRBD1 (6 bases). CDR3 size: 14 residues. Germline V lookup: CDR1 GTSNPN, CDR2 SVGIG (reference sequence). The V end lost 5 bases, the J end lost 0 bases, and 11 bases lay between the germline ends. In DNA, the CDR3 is TGTGCCTGGTCAGGACAGAATAGCAATCAGCCCCAGCATTTT. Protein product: CAWSGQNSNQPQHF.

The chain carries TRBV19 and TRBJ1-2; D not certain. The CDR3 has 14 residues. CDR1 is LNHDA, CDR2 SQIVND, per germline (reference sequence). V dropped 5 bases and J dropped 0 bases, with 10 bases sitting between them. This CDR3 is CASSGSVTNYGYTF. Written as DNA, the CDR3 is TGTGCCAGTAGTGGGTCGGTAACTAACTATGGCTACACCTTC.

CDR3 DNA sequence: TGTGCCAGCAGTCCGAGAGGGGGGACCTGGGTAAATAATTCACCCCTCCACTTT. Protein: CASSPRGGTWVNNSPLHF. This chain links TRBV7-2 with TRBJ1-6, with D tentatively TRBD1 (6 bases). There are 18 residues in the CDR3. CDR1 and CDR2 (germline): SGHTA, FQGNSA. Trimming pared 6 bases from V and 5 bases from J, leaving 23 bases between.

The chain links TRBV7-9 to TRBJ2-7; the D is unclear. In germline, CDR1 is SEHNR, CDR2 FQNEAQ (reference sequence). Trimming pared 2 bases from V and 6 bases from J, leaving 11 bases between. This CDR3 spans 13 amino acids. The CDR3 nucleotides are TGTGCCAGCAGCTTAATCGCAGGCTTCGAGCAGTACTTC. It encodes CASSLIAGFEQYF.

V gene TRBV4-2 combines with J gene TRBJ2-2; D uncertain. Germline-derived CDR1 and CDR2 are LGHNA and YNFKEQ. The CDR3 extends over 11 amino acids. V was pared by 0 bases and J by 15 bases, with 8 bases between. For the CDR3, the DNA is TGTGCCAGCAGCCAAGATCTAGTTGTGTTTTTT. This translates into CASSQDLVVFF.